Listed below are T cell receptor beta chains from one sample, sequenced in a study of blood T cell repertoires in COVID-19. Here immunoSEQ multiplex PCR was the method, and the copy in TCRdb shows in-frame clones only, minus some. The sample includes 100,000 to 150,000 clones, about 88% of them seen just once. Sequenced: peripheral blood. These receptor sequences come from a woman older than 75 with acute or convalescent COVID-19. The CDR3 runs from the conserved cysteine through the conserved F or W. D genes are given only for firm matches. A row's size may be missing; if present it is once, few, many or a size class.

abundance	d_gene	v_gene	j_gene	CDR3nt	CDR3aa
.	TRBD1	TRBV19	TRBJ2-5	TGTGCCAGTAGCAAACAGGGGGCGCGAGGAGAGACCCAGTACTTC	CASSKQGARGETQYF
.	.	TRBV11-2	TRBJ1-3	TGTGCCAGCAGCTCGCGGCTGTCTGGAAACACCATATATTTT	CASSSRLSGNTIYF
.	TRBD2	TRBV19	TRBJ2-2	TGTGCCAGTAGTACCCCCTTTCTAGCGGCTCCCACCGGGGAGCTGTTTTTT	CASSTPFLAAPTGELFF
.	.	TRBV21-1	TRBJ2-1	TGTGCCAGCAGCAAATATCGGGGCGGGGGGTCCGGACCCGATTGCAATGCGCAGTTCTTC	CASSKYRGGGSGPDCNAQFF
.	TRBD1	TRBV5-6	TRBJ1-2	TGTGCCAGCAGCTTGGAGCAGGGGGCGCCTTATGGCTACACCTTC	CASSLEQGAPYGYTF
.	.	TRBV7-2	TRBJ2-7	TGTGCCAGCAGTCGTACAGGTGGTGAGCAGTACTTC	CASSRTGGEQYF
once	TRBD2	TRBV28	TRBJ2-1	TGTGCCAGCAGTTTTGCCGGGACTAGCGGGAGAGATGAGCAGTTCTTC	CASSFAGTSGRDEQFF
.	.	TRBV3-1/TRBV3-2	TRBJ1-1	TGTGCCAGCAGCCAAGATAAAGGAGGGAACACTGAAGCTTTCTTT	CASSQDKGGNTEAFF
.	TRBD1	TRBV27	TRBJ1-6	TGTGCCAGCAGTCCCACCCTATGGGACAGCCTAAACAAGTCACCCCTCCACTTT	CASSPTLWDSLNKSPLHF
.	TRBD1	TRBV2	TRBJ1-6	TGTGCCAGCATCCTGGACAGGGCAAATTCACCCCTCCACTTT	CASILDRANSPLHF
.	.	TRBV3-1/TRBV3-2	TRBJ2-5	TGTGCCAGCAGCCAAGATCCGCGTCCAGAGACCCAGTACTTC	CASSQDPRPETQYF
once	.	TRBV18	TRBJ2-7	TGTGCCAGCTCATCCGGACAGTTAGTCTACGAGCAGTACTTC	CASSSGQLVYEQYF
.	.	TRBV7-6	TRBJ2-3	TGTGCCAGCAGCTTAGCGGTGACTAATCGCGCCACAGATACGCAGTATTTT	CASSLAVTNRATDTQYF
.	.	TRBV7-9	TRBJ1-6	TGTGCCAGCAGCCATGGGGGGGCCCATAATTCACCCCTCCACTTT	CASSHGGAHNSPLHF
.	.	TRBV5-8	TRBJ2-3	TGTGCCAGGGCCGGACAGATAACAGATACGCAGTATTTT	CARAGQITDTQYF
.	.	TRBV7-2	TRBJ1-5	TGTGCCAGCAGCTTATCTGCGATGAATCAGCCCCAGCATTTT	CASSLSAMNQPQHF
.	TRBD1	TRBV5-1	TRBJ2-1	TGCGCCAGCAGCTTGGTCCCGCTAGGACAGGGGGCAGATGAGCAGTTCTTC	CASSLVPLGQGADEQFF
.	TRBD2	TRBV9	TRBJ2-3	TGTGCCAGCAGCTCCCAACGGGGGGGGTATATCACAGATACGCAGTATTTT	CASSSQRGGYITDTQYF
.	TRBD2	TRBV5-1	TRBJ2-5	TGCGCCAGCAGCTGGGAGGGGCGGGAGGAGACCCAGTACTTC	CASSWEGREETQYF
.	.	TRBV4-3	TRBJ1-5	TGCGCCAGCAGCCAAGACTCCCTTAGTCAGCCCCAGCATTTT	CASSQDSLSQPQHF
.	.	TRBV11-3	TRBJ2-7	TGTGCCAGCAGCTTAGGACTAGGGAGCGACGAGCAGTACTTC	CASSLGLGSDEQYF
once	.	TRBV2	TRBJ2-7	TGTGCCAGCAGTGAGGGGCGTCTGGGAACCTACGAGCAGTACTTC	CASSEGRLGTYEQYF